One and the same sample provided the 2 T cell receptor beta chains below, sequenced in a study of shared clonotypes between healthy human individuals. The data were produced by immunoSEQ multiplex PCR, yet TCRdb's version contains in-frame clones alone and is incomplete. The table records approximately 1.5 million clones, approximately 98.5% of them present only once. The sequencing sample was made of naive CD4+ T cells sorted from blood. The subset denotes: CD45RA+ positively selected. These receptors were obtained from a man aged 30 to 39 in good health.

This chain uses TRBV14 with TRBJ2-1; D might be TRBD2 (6 bases). The ends were cut back, 2 bases at V and 12 bases at J, with 14 bases in the middle. Germline V CDR1 and CDR2: SGHDN, FVKESK. CDR3 length: 13 residues. The CDR3 loop reads CASSQTSTRLQFF. The DNA of the CDR3 is TGTGCCAGCAGCCAAACCTCGACTAGACTGCAGTTCTTC.

This clone was seen just once. This chain links TRBV7-9 with TRBJ2-3; D uncertain. The V end was cut by 5 bases, the J end by 2 bases, with 17 bases between. The CDR3 is 16 residues long. Germline V gives CDR1 SEHNR, CDR2 FQNEAQ (reference sequence). In DNA, the CDR3 is TGTGCCAGCAGCCCGAGGAACGGGTGGGTCACAGATACGCAGTATTTT. Translation gives CASSPRNGWVTDTQYF.